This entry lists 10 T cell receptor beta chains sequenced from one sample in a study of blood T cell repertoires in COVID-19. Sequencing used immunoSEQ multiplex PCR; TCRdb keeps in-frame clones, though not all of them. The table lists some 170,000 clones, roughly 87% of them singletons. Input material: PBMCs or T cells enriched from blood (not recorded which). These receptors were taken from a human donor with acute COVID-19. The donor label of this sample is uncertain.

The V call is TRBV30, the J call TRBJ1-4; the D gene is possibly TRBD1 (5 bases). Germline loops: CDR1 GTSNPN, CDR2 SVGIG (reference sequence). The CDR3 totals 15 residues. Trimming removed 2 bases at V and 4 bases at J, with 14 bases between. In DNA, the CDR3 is TGTGCCTGGAGTCCCCCCGCCGGGGGTAATGAAAAACTGTTTTTT. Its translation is CAWSPPAGGNEKLFF. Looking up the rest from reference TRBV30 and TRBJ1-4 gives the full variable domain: SQTIHQWPATLVQPVGSPLSLECTVEGTSNPNLYWYRQAAGRGLQLLFYSVGIGQISSEVPQNLSASRPQDRQFILSSKKLLLSDSGFYLCAWSPPAGGNEKLFFGSGTQLSVL.

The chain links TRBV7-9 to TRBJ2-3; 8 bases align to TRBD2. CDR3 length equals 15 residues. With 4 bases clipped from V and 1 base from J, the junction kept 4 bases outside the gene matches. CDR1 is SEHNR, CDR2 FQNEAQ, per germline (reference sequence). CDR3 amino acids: CASSSREGRTDTQYF. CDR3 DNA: TGTGCCAGCAGCTCCCGGGAGGGGCGCACAGATACGCAGTATTTT.

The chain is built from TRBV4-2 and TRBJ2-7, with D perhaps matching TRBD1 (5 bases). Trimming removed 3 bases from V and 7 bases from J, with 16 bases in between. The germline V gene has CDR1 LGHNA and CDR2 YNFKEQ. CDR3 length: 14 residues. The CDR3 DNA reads TGTGCCAGCAGCCAGAGGCTGGGGCTGGGGGAGCAGTACTTC. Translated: CASSQRLGLGEQYF.

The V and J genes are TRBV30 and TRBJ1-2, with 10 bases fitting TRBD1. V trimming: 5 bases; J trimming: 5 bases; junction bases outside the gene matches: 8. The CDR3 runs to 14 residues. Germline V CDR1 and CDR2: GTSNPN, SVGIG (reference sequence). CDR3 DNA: TGTGCCTGGGTGGGACAGGGGATCAATTATGGCTACACCTTC. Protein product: CAWVGQGINYGYTF. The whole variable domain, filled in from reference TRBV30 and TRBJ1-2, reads SQTIHQWPATLVQPVGSPLSLECTVEGTSNPNLYWYRQAAGRGLQLLFYSVGIGQISSEVPQNLSASRPQDRQFILSSKKLLLSDSGFYLCAWVGQGINYGYTFGSGTRLTVV.

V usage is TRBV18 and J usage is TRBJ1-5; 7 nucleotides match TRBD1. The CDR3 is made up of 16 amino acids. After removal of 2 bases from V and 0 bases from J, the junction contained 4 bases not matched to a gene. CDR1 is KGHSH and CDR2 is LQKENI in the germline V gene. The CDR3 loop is CASSPGTADSNQPQHF. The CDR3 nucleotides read TGTGCCAGCTCACCAGGGACAGCAGATAGCAATCAGCCCCAGCATTTT.

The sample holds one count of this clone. In DNA form, the CDR3 reads TGCAGCGCCCGAGGGGGGGCGGAAAAACTGTTTTTT. As protein: CSARGGAEKLFF. The genes are TRBV29-1 and TRBJ1-4, with D possibly being TRBD1 (6 bases). The CDR3 extends over 12 amino acids. With 7 bases removed from V and 8 bases from J, the gap between germline ends came to 14 bases. Germline values: CDR1 SQVTM, CDR2 ANQGSEA.

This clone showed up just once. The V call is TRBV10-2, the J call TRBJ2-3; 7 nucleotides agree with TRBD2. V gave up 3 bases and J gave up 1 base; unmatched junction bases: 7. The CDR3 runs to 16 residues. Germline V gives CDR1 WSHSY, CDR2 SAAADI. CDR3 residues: CASSDKGGQGTDTQYF. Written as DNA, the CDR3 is TGCGCCAGCAGTGATAAGGGAGGGCAGGGCACAGATACGCAGTATTTT.

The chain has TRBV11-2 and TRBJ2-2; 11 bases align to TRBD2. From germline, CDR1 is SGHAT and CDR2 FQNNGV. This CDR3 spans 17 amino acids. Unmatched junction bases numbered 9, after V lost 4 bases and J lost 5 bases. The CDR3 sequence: CASSSPSGGRGTGELFF. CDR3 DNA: TGTGCCAGCAGCTCCCCTAGCGGGGGGCGGGGGACCGGGGAGCTGTTTTTT.

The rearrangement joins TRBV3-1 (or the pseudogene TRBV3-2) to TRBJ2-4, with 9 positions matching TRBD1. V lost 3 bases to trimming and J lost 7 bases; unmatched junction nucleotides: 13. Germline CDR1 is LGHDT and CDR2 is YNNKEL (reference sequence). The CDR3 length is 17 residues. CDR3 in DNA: TGTGCCAGCAGCCAGGGCCTGGGACAGGGCAGATCGAACATTCAGTACTTC. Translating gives CASSQGLGQGRSNIQYF.

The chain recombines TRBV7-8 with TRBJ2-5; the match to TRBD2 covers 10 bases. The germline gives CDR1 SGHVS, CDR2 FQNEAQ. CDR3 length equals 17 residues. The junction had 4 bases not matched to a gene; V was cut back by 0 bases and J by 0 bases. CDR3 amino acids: CASSLALAGDNQETQYF. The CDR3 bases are TGTGCCAGCAGCTTAGCCCTAGCGGGGGACAACCAAGAGACCCAGTACTTC.